The present T cell receptor beta chain was sequenced within a study of monozygotic twins with inflammatory bowel disease. Of note for this clonotype: The antigen remains undetermined.

Added by template switching were UMIs that each held a 6-nucleotide sample barcode. Using the 5' RACE reads, TCRdb records one entry per CDR3 protein without DNA. This sample's table has about 210,000 distinct CDR3 sequences. Study-wide results and caveats: T cell subtypes were not distinguishable in this analysis. The inverse Simpson measure of TCRbeta diversity was lower in IBD patients than in healthy co-twins. No repertoire similarity difference was seen between concordant and discordant twins; power was possibly limited.

CDR3 length: 18 residues. Germline loops: CDR1 LGHNA, CDR2 YNFKEQ. Material: blood. The sequence was obtained from a human donor with ulcerative colitis or Crohn's disease, or a healthy co-twin of an affected twin (not recorded which). The chain recombines TRBV4-2 with TRBJ1-2; with no DNA, the TCRdb D assignment of TRBD1 cannot be verified. CDR3 region: CASSQVSQGVGKNYGYTF.